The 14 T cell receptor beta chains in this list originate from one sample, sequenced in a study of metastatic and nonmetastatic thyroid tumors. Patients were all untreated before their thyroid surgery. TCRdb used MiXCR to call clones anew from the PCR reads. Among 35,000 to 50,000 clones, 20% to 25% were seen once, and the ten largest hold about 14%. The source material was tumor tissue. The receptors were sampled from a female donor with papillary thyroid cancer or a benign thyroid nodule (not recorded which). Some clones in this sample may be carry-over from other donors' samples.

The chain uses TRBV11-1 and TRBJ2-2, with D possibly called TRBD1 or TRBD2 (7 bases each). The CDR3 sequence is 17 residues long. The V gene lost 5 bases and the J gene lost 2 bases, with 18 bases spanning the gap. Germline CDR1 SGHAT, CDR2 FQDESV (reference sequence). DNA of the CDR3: TGTGCCAGCAGCCCTGAGGGAGGGGGCTATAACACCGGGGAGCTGTTTTTT. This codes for CASSPEGGGYNTGELFF.

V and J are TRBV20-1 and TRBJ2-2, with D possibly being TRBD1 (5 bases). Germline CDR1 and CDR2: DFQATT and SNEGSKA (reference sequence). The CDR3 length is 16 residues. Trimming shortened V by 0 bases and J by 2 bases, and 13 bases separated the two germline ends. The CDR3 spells CSARDLTDPNTGELFF. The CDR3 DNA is TGCAGTGCTAGAGATCTGACAGATCCCAACACCGGGGAGCTGTTTTTT.

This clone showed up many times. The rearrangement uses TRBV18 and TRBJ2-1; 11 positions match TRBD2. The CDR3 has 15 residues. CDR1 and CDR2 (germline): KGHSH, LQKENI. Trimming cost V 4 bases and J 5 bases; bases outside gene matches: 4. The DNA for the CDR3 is TGTGCCAGCTCACGTAGCGGGGGGGCAAACAATGAGCAGTTCTTC. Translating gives CASSRSGGANNEQFF.

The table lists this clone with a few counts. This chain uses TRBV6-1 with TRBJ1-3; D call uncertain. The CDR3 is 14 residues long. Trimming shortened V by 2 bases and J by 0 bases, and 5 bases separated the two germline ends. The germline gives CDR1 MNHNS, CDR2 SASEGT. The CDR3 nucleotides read TGTGCCAGCAGTGAACAGCCCTCTGGAAACACCATATATTTT. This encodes CASSEQPSGNTIYF.

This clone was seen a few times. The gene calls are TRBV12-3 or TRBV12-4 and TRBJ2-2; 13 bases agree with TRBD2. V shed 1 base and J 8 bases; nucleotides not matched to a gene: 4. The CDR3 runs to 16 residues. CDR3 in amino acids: CASSLGWTSGSGELFF. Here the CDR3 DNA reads TGTGCCAGCAGTTTAGGTTGGACTAGCGGGAGTGGGGAGCTGTTTTTT.

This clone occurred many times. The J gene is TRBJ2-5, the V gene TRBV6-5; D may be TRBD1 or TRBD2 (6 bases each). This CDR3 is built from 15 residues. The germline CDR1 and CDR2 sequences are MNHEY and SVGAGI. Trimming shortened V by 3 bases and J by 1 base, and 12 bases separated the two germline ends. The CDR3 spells CASSYGRGGQETQYF. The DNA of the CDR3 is TGTGCCAGCAGTTATGGCAGGGGAGGCCAAGAGACCCAGTACTTC.

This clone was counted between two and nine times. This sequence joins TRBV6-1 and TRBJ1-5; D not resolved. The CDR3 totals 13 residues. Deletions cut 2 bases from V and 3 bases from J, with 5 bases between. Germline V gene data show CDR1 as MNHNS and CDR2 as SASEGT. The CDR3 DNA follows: TGTGCCAGCAGTGAAAAGTCCAATCAGCCCCAGCATTTT. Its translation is CASSEKSNQPQHF.

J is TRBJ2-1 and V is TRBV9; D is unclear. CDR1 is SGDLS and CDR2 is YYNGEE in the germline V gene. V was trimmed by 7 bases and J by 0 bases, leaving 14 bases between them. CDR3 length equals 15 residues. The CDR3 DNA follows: TGTGCCAGCTCCGTGGGATCTAGCTCCTACAATGAGCAGTTCTTC. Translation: CASSVGSSSYNEQFF.

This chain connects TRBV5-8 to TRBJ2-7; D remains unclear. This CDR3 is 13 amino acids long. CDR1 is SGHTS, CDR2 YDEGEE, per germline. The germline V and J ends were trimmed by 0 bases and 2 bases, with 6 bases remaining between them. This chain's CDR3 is CASSLGSPYEQYF. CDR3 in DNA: TGTGCCAGCAGCTTGGGAAGCCCCTACGAGCAGTACTTC.

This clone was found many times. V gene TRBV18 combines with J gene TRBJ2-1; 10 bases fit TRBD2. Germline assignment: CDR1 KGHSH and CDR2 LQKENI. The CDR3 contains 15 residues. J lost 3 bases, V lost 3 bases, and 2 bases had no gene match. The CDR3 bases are TGTGCCAGCTCACCGGGACTAGCGAGCTACAATGAGCAGTTCTTC. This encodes CASSPGLASYNEQFF.

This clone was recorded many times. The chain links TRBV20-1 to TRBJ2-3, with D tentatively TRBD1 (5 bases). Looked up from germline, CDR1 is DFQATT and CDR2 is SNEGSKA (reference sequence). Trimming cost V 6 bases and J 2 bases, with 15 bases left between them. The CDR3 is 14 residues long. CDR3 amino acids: CSALLRQPTDTQYF. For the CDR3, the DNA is TGCAGTGCCCTACTGAGACAGCCCACAGATACGCAGTATTTT.

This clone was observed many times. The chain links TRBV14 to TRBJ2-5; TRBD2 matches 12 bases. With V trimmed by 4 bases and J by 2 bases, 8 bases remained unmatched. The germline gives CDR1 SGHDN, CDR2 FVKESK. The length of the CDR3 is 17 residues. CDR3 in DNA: TGTGCCAGCAGCCCGCCTAGCGGGGGGGCAGGGCAAGAGACCCAGTACTTC. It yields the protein CASSPPSGGAGQETQYF.

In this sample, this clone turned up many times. The CDR3 loop is CASSEGGQGGDTQYF. CDR3 bases: TGTGCCAGCAGTGAAGGGGGACAGGGTGGAGATACGCAGTATTTT. This sequence joins TRBV6-4 and TRBJ2-3; 9 positions match TRBD1. V was clipped by 3 bases and J by 5 bases; unmatched bases: 6. In germline, CDR1 is MRHNA, CDR2 SNTAGT. This CDR3 has 15 residues.

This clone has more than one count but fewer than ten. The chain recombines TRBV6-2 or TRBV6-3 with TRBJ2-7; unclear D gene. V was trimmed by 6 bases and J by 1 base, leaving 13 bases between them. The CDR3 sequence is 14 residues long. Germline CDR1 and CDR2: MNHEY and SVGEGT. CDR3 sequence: CASSPDGPSYEQYF. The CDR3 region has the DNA TGTGCCAGCAGCCCGGACGGACCATCCTACGAGCAGTACTTC.